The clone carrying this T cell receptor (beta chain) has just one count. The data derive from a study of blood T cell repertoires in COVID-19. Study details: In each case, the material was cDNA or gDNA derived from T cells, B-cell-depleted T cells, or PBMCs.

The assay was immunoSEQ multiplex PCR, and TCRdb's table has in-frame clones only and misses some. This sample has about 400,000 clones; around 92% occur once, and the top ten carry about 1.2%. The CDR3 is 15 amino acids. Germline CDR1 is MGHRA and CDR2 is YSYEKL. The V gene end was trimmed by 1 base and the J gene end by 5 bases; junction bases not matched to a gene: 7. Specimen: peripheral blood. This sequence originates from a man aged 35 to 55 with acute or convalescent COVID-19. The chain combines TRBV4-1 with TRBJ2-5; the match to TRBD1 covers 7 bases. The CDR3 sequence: CASSQGRGRPETQYF. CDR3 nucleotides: TGCGCCAGCAGCCAAGGAAGGGGGCGTCCCGAGACCCAGTACTTC.